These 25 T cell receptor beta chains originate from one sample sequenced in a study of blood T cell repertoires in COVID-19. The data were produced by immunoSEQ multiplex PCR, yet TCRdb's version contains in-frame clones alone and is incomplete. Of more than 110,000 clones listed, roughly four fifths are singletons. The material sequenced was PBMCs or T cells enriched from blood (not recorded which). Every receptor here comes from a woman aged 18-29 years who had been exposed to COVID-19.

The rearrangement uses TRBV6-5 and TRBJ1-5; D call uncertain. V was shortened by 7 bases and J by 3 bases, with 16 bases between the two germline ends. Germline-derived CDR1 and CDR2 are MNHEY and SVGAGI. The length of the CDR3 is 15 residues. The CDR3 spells CASTRERANNQPQHF. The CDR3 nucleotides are TGTGCCAGCACTCGGGAGAGGGCTAACAATCAGCCCCAGCATTTT.

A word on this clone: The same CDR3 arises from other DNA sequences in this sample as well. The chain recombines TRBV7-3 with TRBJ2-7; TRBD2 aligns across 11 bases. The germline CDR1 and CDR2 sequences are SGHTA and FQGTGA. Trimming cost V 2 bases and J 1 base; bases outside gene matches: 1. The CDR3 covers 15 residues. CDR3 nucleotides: TGTGCCAGCAGCTTAGGGACTAGCGGATCCTACGAGCAGTACTTC. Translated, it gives CASSLGTSGSYEQYF.

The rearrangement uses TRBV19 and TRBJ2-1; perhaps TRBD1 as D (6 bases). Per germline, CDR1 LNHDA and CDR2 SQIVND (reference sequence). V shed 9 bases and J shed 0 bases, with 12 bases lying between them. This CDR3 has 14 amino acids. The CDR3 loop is CASSDRSSYNEQFF. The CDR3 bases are TGTGCCAGCAGCGACAGGAGCTCCTACAATGAGCAGTTCTTC.

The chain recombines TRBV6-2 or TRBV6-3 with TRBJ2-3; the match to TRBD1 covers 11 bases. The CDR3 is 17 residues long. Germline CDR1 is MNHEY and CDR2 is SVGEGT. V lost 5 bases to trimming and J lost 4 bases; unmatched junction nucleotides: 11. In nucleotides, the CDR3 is TGTGCCAGCAGTCTGGGACCGGGACAGGGGGTTTCAGATACGCAGTATTTT. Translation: CASSLGPGQGVSDTQYF.

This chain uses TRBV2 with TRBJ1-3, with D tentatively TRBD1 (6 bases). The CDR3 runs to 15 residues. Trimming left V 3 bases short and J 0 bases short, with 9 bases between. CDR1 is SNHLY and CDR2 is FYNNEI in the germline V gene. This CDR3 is CASSDYRASGNTIYF. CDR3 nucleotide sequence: TGTGCCAGCAGTGACTACAGGGCCTCTGGAAACACCATATATTTT.

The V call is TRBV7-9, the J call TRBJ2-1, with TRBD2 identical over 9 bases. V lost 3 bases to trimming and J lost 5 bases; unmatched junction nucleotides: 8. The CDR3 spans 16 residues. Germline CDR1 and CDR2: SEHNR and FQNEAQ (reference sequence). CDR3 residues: CASSLSSGRINNEQFF. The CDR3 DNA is TGTGCCAGCAGCTTGTCCAGCGGGAGGATAAACAATGAGCAGTTCTTC.

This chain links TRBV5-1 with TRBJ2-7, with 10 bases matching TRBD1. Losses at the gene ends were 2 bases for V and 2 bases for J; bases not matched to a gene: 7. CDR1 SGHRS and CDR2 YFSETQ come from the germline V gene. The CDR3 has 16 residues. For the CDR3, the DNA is TGCGCCAGCAGCTTAGGCGACAGGGGGCCGACCTACGAGCAGTACTTC. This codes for CASSLGDRGPTYEQYF.

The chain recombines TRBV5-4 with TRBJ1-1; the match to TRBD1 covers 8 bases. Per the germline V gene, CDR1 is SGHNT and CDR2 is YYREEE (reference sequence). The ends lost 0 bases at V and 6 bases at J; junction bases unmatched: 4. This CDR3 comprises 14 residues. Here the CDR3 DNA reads TGTGCCAGCAGCTTGGACAGGGGGGTGTCTGAAGCTTTCTTT. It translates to CASSLDRGVSEAFF.

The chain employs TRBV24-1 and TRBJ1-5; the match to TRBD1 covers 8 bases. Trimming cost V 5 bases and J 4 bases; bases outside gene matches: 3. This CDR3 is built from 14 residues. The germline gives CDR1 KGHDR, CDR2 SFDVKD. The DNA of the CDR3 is TGTGCCACCAGTGCCGGGACAGGAAATCAGCCCCAGCATTTT. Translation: CATSAGTGNQPQHF.

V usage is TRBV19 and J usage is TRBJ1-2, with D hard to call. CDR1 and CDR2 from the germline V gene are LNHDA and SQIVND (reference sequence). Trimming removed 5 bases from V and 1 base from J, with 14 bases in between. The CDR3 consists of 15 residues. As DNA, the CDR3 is TGTGCCAGTAGTCTTACAGATGCACTTAACTATGGCTACACCTTC. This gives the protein CASSLTDALNYGYTF.

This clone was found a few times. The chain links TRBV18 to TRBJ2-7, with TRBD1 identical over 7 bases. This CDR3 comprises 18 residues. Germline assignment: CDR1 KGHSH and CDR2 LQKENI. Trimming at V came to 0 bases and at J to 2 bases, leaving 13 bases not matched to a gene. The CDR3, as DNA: TGTGCCAGCTCACCACCTTGGTATGGGACAGTGGATACCTACGAGCAGTACTTC. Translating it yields CASSPPWYGTVDTYEQYF.

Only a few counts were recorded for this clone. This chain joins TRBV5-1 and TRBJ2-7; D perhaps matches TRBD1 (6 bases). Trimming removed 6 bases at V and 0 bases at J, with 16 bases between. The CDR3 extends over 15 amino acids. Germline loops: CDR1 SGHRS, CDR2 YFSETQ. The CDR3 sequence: CASKILGGHSYEQYF. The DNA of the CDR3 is TGCGCCAGCAAAATCCTTGGGGGCCACTCCTACGAGCAGTACTTC.

CDR3 DNA: TGTGCCAGCAGCCCCGGAGGGGACCTAAACACTGAAGCTTTCTTT. Translation: CASSPGGDLNTEAFF. The rearrangement links TRBV6-4 to TRBJ1-1; D may be TRBD1 (5 bases). Looked up from germline, CDR1 is MRHNA and CDR2 is SNTAGT. The germline V and J ends were trimmed by 6 bases and 2 bases, with 16 bases remaining between them. The CDR3 has 15 amino acids.

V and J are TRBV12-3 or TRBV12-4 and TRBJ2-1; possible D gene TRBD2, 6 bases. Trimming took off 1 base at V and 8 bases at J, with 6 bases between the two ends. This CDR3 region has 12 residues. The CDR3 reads CASSLGGDEQFF. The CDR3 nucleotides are TGTGCCAGCAGTTTAGGGGGGGATGAGCAGTTCTTC.

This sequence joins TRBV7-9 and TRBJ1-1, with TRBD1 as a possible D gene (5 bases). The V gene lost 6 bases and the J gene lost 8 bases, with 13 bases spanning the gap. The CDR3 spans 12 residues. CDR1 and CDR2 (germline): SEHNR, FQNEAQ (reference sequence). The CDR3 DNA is TGTGCCAGCAGGTCCATCGGGGGGGAAGCTTTCTTT. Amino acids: CASRSIGGEAFF.

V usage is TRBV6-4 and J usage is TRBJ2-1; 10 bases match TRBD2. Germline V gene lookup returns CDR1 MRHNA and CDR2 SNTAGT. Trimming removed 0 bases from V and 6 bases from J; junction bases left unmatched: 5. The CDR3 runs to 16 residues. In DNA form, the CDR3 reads TGTGCCAGCAGTGACTCGTCTAGCGGGAGTATCAATGAGCAGTTCTTC. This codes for CASSDSSSGSINEQFF.

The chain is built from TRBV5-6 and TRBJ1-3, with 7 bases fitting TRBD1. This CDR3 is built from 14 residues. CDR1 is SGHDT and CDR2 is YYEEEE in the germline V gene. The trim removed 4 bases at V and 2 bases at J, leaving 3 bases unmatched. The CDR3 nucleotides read TGTGCCAGCAGCGTTGGACAGGCTGGAAACACCATATATTTT. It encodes CASSVGQAGNTIYF.

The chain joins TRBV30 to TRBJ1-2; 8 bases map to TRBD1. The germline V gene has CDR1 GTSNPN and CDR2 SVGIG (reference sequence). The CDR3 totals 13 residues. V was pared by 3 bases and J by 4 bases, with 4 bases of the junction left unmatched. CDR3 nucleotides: TGTGCCTGGAGACGACAGGGGCGCTATGGCTACACCTTC. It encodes CAWRRQGRYGYTF.

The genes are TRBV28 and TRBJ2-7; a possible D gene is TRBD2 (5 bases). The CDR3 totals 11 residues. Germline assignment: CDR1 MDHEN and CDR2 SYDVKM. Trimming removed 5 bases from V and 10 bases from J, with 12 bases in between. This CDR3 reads CASSPPGVQYF. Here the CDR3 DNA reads TGTGCCAGCAGTCCCCCCGGGGTTCAGTACTTC.

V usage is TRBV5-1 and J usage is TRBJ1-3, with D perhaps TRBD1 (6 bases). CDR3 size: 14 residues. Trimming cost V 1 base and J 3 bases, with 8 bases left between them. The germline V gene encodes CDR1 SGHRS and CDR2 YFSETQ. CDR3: CASSLTGLGNTIYF. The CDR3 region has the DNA TGCGCCAGCAGCTTGACAGGGCTTGGAAACACCATATATTTT.

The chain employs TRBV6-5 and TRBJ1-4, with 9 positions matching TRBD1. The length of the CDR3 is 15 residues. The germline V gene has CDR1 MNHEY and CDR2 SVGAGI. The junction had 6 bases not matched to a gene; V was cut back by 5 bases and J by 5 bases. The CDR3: CASSPGQGINEKLFF. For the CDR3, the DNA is TGTGCCAGCAGTCCTGGACAGGGGATAAATGAAAAACTGTTTTTT.

For the CDR3, the DNA is TGTGCCAGCAGCCCTTGGACAGGGGGCTACAATGAGCAGTTCTTC. Translating gives CASSPWTGGYNEQFF. The chain employs TRBV5-5 and TRBJ2-1, with 10 bases identical to TRBD1. CDR3 length: 15 residues. The germline V gene encodes CDR1 SGHKS and CDR2 YYEKEE (reference sequence). Germline trimming cut 4 bases from V and 3 bases from J; bases unmatched to any gene: 4. Full variable domain (rest looked up from reference TRBV5-5 and TRBJ2-1): DAGVTQSPTHLIKTRGQQVTLRCSPISGHKSVSWYQQVLGQGPQFIFQYYEKEERGRGNFPDRFSARQFPNYSSELNVNALLLGDSALYLCASSPWTGGYNEQFFGPGTRLTVL.

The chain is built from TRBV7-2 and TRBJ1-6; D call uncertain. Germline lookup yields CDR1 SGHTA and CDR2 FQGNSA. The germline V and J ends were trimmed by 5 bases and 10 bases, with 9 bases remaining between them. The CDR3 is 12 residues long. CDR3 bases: TGTGCCAGCAGCCACACGGGGTCACCCCTCCACTTT. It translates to CASSHTGSPLHF.

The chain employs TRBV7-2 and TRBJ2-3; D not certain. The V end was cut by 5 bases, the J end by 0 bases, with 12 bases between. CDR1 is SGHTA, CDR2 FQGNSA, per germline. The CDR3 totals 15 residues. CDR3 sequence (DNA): TGTGCCAGCAGCCTTATGTCCGGGAGCACAGATACGCAGTATTTT. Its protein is CASSLMSGSTDTQYF.

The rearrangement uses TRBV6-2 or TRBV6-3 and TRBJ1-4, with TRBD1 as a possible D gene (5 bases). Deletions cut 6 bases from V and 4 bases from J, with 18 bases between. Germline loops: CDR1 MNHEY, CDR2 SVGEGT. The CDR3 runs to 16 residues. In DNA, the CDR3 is TGTGCCAGCAGCCTCAACAGACAGAACTATAATGAAAAACTGTTTTTT. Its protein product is CASSLNRQNYNEKLFF.